The 27 T cell receptor beta chains below come from one sample, sequenced in a study of blood T cell repertoires in COVID-19. Profiling relied on immunoSEQ multiplex PCR, and the TCRdb table lists in-frame clones only, not all of them. The table lists fewer than 300,000 clones, 80% to 90% of them singletons, with 12% in the top ten. The sample consisted of peripheral blood. These receptors were taken from a woman aged 25-40 years with COVID-19, enrolled during active disease.

The rearrangement uses TRBV2 and TRBJ1-2; D is possibly TRBD1 (5 bases). This CDR3 is built from 13 residues. Germline-derived CDR1 and CDR2 are SNHLY and FYNNEI. Trimming removed 10 bases from V and 5 bases from J, with 17 bases in between. The CDR3 sequence is CATRGDNDYGYTF. DNA of the CDR3: TGTGCCACTCGGGGGGATAATGATTATGGCTACACCTTC.

This chain joins TRBV6-5 and TRBJ2-7; D is possibly TRBD1 (6 bases). The length of the CDR3 is 13 residues. V was clipped by 6 bases and J by 4 bases, with 13 bases between them. Per the germline V gene, CDR1 is MNHEY and CDR2 is SVGAGI. CDR3: CASSPGHRYEQYF. The CDR3 coding sequence is TGTGCCAGCAGCCCGGGACACCGATACGAGCAGTACTTC.

This rearrangement joins TRBV18 to TRBJ1-4, with 9 bases matching TRBD1. The V segment lost 4 bases and the J segment 2 bases; nucleotides outside the gene matches: 2. The CDR3 runs to 15 residues. CDR1 is KGHSH, CDR2 LQKENI, per germline. As DNA, the CDR3 is TGTGCCAGCTCACGCGACAGGGGGACTAATGAAAAACTGTTTTTT. It yields the protein CASSRDRGTNEKLFF.

The chain joins TRBV2 to TRBJ1-2; D is unresolved. This CDR3 has 15 residues. V lost 5 bases, J lost 7 bases, and 20 bases lay in between. In germline, CDR1 is SNHLY, CDR2 FYNNEI. The CDR3 sequence is CASSPSRRAEGGYTF. The CDR3 DNA reads as TGTGCCAGCAGTCCCTCCCGGAGGGCCGAGGGTGGCTACACCTTC.

This clone was recorded a few times. The genes are TRBV28 and TRBJ2-1; 8 bases align to TRBD1. The V gene's germline CDR1 is MDHEN and CDR2 SYDVKM. This CDR3 has 13 residues. Unmatched junction bases numbered 6, after V lost 7 bases and J lost 7 bases. The CDR3 region is CASNTGGRNEQFF. For the CDR3, the DNA is TGTGCCAGCAACACAGGGGGAAGAAATGAGCAGTTCTTC.

The V call is TRBV7-9, the J call TRBJ2-3; possibly TRBD2 for D (6 bases). There are 14 residues in the CDR3. V dropped 5 bases and J dropped 5 bases, with 14 bases sitting between them. Germline loops: CDR1 SEHNR, CDR2 FQNEAQ (reference sequence). CDR3 in DNA: TGTGCCAGCAGCCTAAGTGAGGGACTAGATACGCAGTATTTT. Translation gives CASSLSEGLDTQYF.

V usage is TRBV6-2 or TRBV6-3 and J usage is TRBJ1-5; D uncertain. Germline V CDR1 and CDR2: MNHEY, SVGEGT. This CDR3 has 15 residues. V was cut by 6 bases and J by 9 bases, with 21 bases left in between. Here the CDR3 DNA reads TGTGCCAGCAGCGGACTAACGGGTCGGGCCACGCCCCAGCATTTT. Residues: CASSGLTGRATPQHF.

The CDR3 nucleotides read TGCGCCAGCAGCCAAGGAAATAGCGGGGGGACCTTTAGCACAGATACGCAGTATTTT. Its translation: CASSQGNSGGTFSTDTQYF. This chain joins TRBV4-1 and TRBJ2-3, with TRBD2 matching over 10 bases. Germline V gives CDR1 MGHRA, CDR2 YSYEKL. The CDR3 totals 19 residues. V was pared by 1 base and J by 0 bases, with 10 bases of the junction left unmatched.

This chain uses TRBV6-5 with TRBJ1-2, with TRBD1 matching over 10 bases. CDR3 length equals 15 residues. Germline CDR1 MNHEY, CDR2 SVGAGI. V shed 5 bases, J shed 4 bases, and the junction held 7 bases outside the gene matches. CDR3 loop: CASSPGTGVFYGYTF. CDR3 nucleotide sequence: TGTGCCAGCAGTCCCGGGACAGGGGTATTCTATGGCTACACCTTC.

CDR3 in amino acids: CATSDMTGRNTGELFF. CDR3 DNA sequence: TGTGCCACCAGTGATATGACAGGGAGGAACACCGGGGAGCTGTTTTTT. The J gene is TRBJ2-2, the V gene TRBV24-1; 7 bases map to TRBD1. The germline V gene has CDR1 KGHDR and CDR2 SFDVKD. CDR3 size: 16 residues. V lost 3 bases and J lost 1; bases outside the gene matches: 4.

The chain has TRBV9 and TRBJ2-1; D perhaps matches TRBD2 (7 bases). V shed 2 bases and J shed 0 bases, with 15 bases lying between them. The CDR3 has 17 amino acids. The germline gives CDR1 SGDLS, CDR2 YYNGEE. This CDR3 reads CASSVGGGPSSYNEQFF. The DNA for the CDR3 is TGTGCCAGCAGCGTGGGAGGGGGACCTAGCTCCTACAATGAGCAGTTCTTC. The full variable domain, in which reference TRBV9 and TRBJ2-1 provide the parts outside the CDR3, is DSGVTQTPKHLITATGQRVTLRCSPRSGDLSVYWYQQSLDQGLQFLIQYYNGEERAKGNILERFSAQQFPDLHSELNLSSLELGDSALYFCASSVGGGPSSYNEQFFGPGTRLTVL.

The chain has TRBV6-5 and TRBJ2-7; 13 positions agree with TRBD2. Germline CDR1 MNHEY, CDR2 SVGAGI. This CDR3 comprises 15 residues. The V segment lost 9 bases and the J segment 7 bases; nucleotides outside the gene matches: 12. The CDR3 region has the DNA TGTGCCAGTCGCCAATCTACTAGCGGGGGGGGTGAGCAGTACTTC. Its protein is CASRQSTSGGGEQYF.

This chain uses TRBV5-4 with TRBJ1-4; TRBD1 matches at 8 bases. Germline V gene data show CDR1 as SGHNT and CDR2 as YYREEE (reference sequence). This CDR3 region has 14 residues. The J segment lost 7 bases and the V segment lost 4 bases, leaving 6 bases of the junction unmatched. Here the CDR3 DNA reads TGTGCCAGCAGCCCCGGACAGGGACCTGAAAAACTGTTTTTT. It is translated as CASSPGQGPEKLFF.

The gene calls are TRBV11-2 and TRBJ1-3; D ambiguous. Germline lookup yields CDR1 SGHAT and CDR2 FQNNGV. Trimming took 3 bases from V and 1 from J, leaving 4 bases between them. This CDR3 spans 13 amino acids. CDR3: CASSFSSGNTIYF. Written as DNA, the CDR3 is TGTGCCAGCAGCTTTAGTTCTGGAAACACCATATATTTT.

The rearrangement joins TRBV3-1 (or the pseudogene TRBV3-2) to TRBJ1-2; D ambiguous. In germline, CDR1 is LGHDT, CDR2 YNNKEL (reference sequence). Trimming stripped 0 bases from V and 4 bases from J, with 12 bases between. The CDR3 sequence is 15 residues long. Here the CDR3 reads CASSQDPGTGYGYTF. As DNA, the CDR3 is TGTGCCAGCAGCCAAGATCCGGGTACGGGCTATGGCTACACCTTC.

This rearrangement joins TRBV6-5 to TRBJ2-5; TRBD1 matches 9 bases. The CDR3 runs to 15 residues. The germline V gene has CDR1 MNHEY and CDR2 SVGAGI. Trimming removed 2 bases from V and 5 bases from J; junction bases left unmatched: 6. The CDR3 loop reads CASSYIQGAEETQYF. CDR3 sequence (DNA): TGTGCCAGCAGTTACATACAGGGGGCGGAGGAGACCCAGTACTTC.

The CDR3 nucleotides read TGTGCCAGCAGTTACTCTCCAGGACAGGGGAACGAAGCTTTCTTT. Translating gives CASSYSPGQGNEAFF. The rearrangement uses TRBV6-5 and TRBJ1-1; TRBD1 matches at 9 bases. V shed 0 bases and J 8 bases; nucleotides not matched to a gene: 7. Germline V gene lookup returns CDR1 MNHEY and CDR2 SVGAGI. The length of the CDR3 is 15 residues.

This chain connects TRBV9 to TRBJ1-1, with 9 bases matching TRBD1. The CDR3 consists of 14 residues. Germline values: CDR1 SGDLS, CDR2 YYNGEE. The J segment lost 5 bases and the V segment lost 3 bases, leaving 5 bases of the junction unmatched. CDR3 protein: CASSGTGVETEAFF. CDR3 nucleotide sequence: TGTGCCAGCAGCGGGACAGGGGTGGAGACTGAAGCTTTCTTT.

This chain uses TRBV13 with TRBJ1-6; D is uncertain. CDR3 length: 16 residues. Between the trimmed V and J ends, which lost 1 base and 0 bases, there was a span of 7 bases. Germline lookup yields CDR1 PRHDT and CDR2 FYEKMQ (reference sequence). The CDR3 spells CASSLASSSYNSPLHF. In DNA form, the CDR3 reads TGTGCCAGCAGCTTAGCCTCGAGCTCCTATAATTCACCCCTCCACTTT.

The rearrangement links TRBV27 to TRBJ1-5; 8 bases fit TRBD1. Trimming at V came to 6 bases and at J to 4 bases, leaving 5 bases not matched to a gene. Germline assignment: CDR1 MNHEY and CDR2 SMNVEV (reference sequence). This CDR3 spans 14 amino acids. The CDR3 DNA is TGTGCCAGCAGCACCACAGGGGGAAATCAGCCCCAGCATTTT. Translating gives CASSTTGGNQPQHF.

J is TRBJ1-1 and V is TRBV29-1; weak D call: TRBD1 (5 bases). CDR1 is SQVTM and CDR2 is ANQGSEA in the germline V gene. V lost 6 bases and J 2 bases, leaving 10 bases between the germline ends. This CDR3 has 12 amino acids. The CDR3 is CSVSGTNTEAFF. DNA for the CDR3: TGCAGCGTCTCGGGGACTAACACTGAAGCTTTCTTT.

This chain connects TRBV29-1 to TRBJ2-6, with D perhaps matching TRBD1 (6 bases). V was pared by 5 bases and J by 4 bases, with 15 bases between. The CDR3 loop spans 15 amino acids. In germline, CDR1 is SQVTM, CDR2 ANQGSEA. The CDR3 loop is CSVNAGVIGANVLTF. DNA for the CDR3: TGCAGCGTTAATGCAGGGGTGATCGGGGCCAACGTCCTGACTTTC.

V gene TRBV5-4 combines with J gene TRBJ1-3; unclear D gene. Germline V gene lookup returns CDR1 SGHNT and CDR2 YYREEE (reference sequence). Trimming took off 3 bases at V and 0 bases at J, with 19 bases between the two ends. This CDR3 has 18 amino acids. The CDR3 sequence is CASSSFGEAKSSGNTIYF. DNA of the CDR3: TGTGCCAGCAGCTCTTTCGGGGAGGCGAAAAGCTCTGGAAACACCATATATTTT.

In this sample, this clone turned up a few times. This chain connects TRBV11-2 to TRBJ2-7; 9 bases line up with TRBD1. J was trimmed by 6 bases and V by 3 bases; bases with no gene match: 9. Germline V gives CDR1 SGHAT, CDR2 FQNNGV. The CDR3 is made up of 15 amino acids. CDR3: CASSLSGTGSFEQYF. CDR3 DNA: TGTGCCAGCAGCTTGTCAGGGACAGGGTCGTTCGAGCAGTACTTC.

CDR3 loop: CASSQFEGVRTEAFF. The CDR3 DNA sequence: TGCGCCAGCAGTCAATTCGAGGGGGTAAGAACTGAAGCTTTCTTT. J is TRBJ1-1 and V is TRBV23-1; tentatively, D is TRBD1 (6 bases). TRBV23-1 qualifies as an ORF whose function is uncertain. This CDR3 is built from 15 residues. Trimming cost V 1 base and J 5 bases, with 14 bases left between them.

The chain has TRBV7-9 and TRBJ2-7; D might be TRBD1 (5 bases). Per germline, CDR1 SEHNR and CDR2 FQNEAQ (reference sequence). Trimming stripped 1 base from V and 1 base from J, with 8 bases between. This CDR3 has 14 residues. The CDR3 is CASSLGDSSYEQYF. The CDR3 coding sequence is TGTGCCAGCAGCTTAGGAGACAGTTCCTACGAGCAGTACTTC.

This chain joins TRBV10-3 and TRBJ1-2; D is uncertain. Trimming cost V 2 bases and J 8 bases, with 12 bases left between them. The CDR3 contains 13 residues. Germline-derived CDR1 and CDR2 are ENHRY and SYGVKD. Here the CDR3 reads CAISEAVGYGYTF. CDR3 sequence (DNA): TGTGCCATCAGTGAGGCCGTCGGTTACGGCTACACCTTC.